These 3 T cell receptor beta chains were sequenced from one sample in a study of human CD8 memory T cell subsets. Making the TCR beta libraries relied on UMI-labeled 5' RACE. TCRdb re-called the 5' RACE reads and shows each CDR3 protein once, DNA omitted. The sample table includes thousands of distinct CDR3 sequences. The specimen sequenced was CD8+ stem-like memory T cells (TSCM and TCM) sorted from PBMCs. Subset meaning: stem-like memory CD8 T cells (TSTEM), CCR7+ PD-1- TIGIT-. The receptors here all came from a human donor in good health.

The chain carries TRBV6-4 and TRBJ1-5. CDR3 size: 11 residues. The V gene's germline CDR1 is MRHNA and CDR2 SNTAGT. This chain's CDR3 is CASSRRVDQHF.

The V gene is TRBV12-3 or TRBV12-4, the J gene TRBJ2-3. This CDR3 has 11 residues. CDR3 loop: CASTSTDTQYF.

The chain couples TRBV28 to TRBJ1-1. Germline V gene lookup returns CDR1 MDHEN and CDR2 SYDVKM. This CDR3 has 14 residues. CDR3: CASSPVGMNTEAFF.